Shown below are 20 T cell receptor beta chains from a single sample sequenced in a study of blood T cell repertoires in COVID-19. Clones were sequenced by immunoSEQ multiplex PCR, and TCRdb holds only the in-frame ones, with some missing. Found here are a few hundred thousand clones, roughly 88% of them singletons; the top ten hold roughly 13%. Sequenced: peripheral blood. The receptor set was obtained from a human donor in a cohort sampled during active COVID-19.

The chain employs TRBV6-5 and TRBJ1-1, with 8 bases fitting TRBD1. This CDR3 comprises 15 residues. The junction had 5 bases not matched to a gene; V was cut back by 0 bases and J by 5 bases. Germline CDR1 is MNHEY and CDR2 is SVGAGI. The CDR3 nucleotides read TGTGCCAGCAGTTACTCCATGGACAGGGAAACTGAAGCTTTCTTT. It translates to CASSYSMDRETEAFF.

This clone was seen a few times. The chain links TRBV28 to TRBJ1-5; the D is unclear. The V gene lost 6 bases and the J gene lost 2 bases, with 14 bases spanning the gap. The CDR3 has 15 residues. Germline V gene sequence: CDR1 MDHEN, CDR2 SYDVKM. The DNA for the CDR3 is TGTGCCAGCAGCCCTTCTTCTTCCGGCAATCAGCCCCAGCATTTT. Translated, it gives CASSPSSSGNQPQHF.

The rearrangement joins TRBV5-1 to TRBJ2-1; 8 bases match TRBD2. The CDR3 sequence is 16 residues long. The V and J ends lost 0 bases and 7 bases, in that order; junction bases with no gene match: 9. Germline lookup yields CDR1 SGHRS and CDR2 YFSETQ. CDR3 in amino acids: CASSLVVLAVRNEQFF. The CDR3 bases are TGCGCCAGCAGCTTGGTGGTACTAGCGGTTAGAAATGAGCAGTTCTTC.

This sequence joins TRBV28 and TRBJ2-7, with D unresolved. Trimming shortened V by 2 bases and J by 0 bases, and 11 bases separated the two germline ends. CDR1 and CDR2 from the germline V gene are MDHEN and SYDVKM. The CDR3 is made up of 15 amino acids. The CDR3, as DNA: TGTGCCAGCAGTTTACCGGCAGGTAACTCCTACGAGCAGTACTTC. Residues: CASSLPAGNSYEQYF.

This sequence joins TRBV2 and TRBJ2-7, with TRBD2 as a possible D gene (6 bases). This CDR3 comprises 15 residues. V shed 8 bases and J shed 0 bases, with 17 bases lying between them. In germline, CDR1 is SNHLY, CDR2 FYNNEI. The chain's CDR3 is CASSRRDSRSYEQYF. In DNA, the CDR3 is TGTGCCAGCTCTAGACGGGACTCTCGCTCCTACGAGCAGTACTTC.

The chain is built from TRBV24-1 and TRBJ2-1, with 7 nucleotides matching TRBD2. CDR3 length: 14 residues. V gave up 4 bases and J gave up 9 bases; unmatched junction bases: 8. Germline values: CDR1 KGHDR, CDR2 SFDVKD. The CDR3 DNA sequence: TGTGCCACCAGTGAGAGAGGACTAGTCGGTGAGCAGTTCTTC. Amino acids: CATSERGLVGEQFF.

A note on this clone: Additional DNA sequences in this sample encode the identical CDR3. This chain links TRBV2 with TRBJ2-1; D gene uncertain. Looked up from germline, CDR1 is SNHLY and CDR2 is FYNNEI. The CDR3 runs to 15 residues. V was cut by 1 base and J by 0 bases, with 7 bases left in between. The CDR3 protein is CASSEGQSSYNEQFF. CDR3 coding DNA: TGTGCCAGCAGTGAAGGGCAAAGCTCCTACAATGAGCAGTTCTTC.

The rearrangement links TRBV19 to TRBJ1-5, with TRBD1 as a possible D gene (5 bases). The CDR3 runs 12 residues. Germline-derived CDR1 and CDR2 are LNHDA and SQIVND (reference sequence). With 6 bases removed from V and 7 bases from J, the gap between germline ends came to 10 bases. The CDR3 DNA follows: TGTGCCAGTAGCCCGGGGGGGCAGCCCCAGCATTTT. It is translated as CASSPGGQPQHF.

The chain is built from TRBV2 and TRBJ1-1; TRBD1 aligns across 8 bases. Trimming took 7 bases from V and 9 from J; bases not matched to a gene: 10. Germline-derived CDR1 and CDR2 are SNHLY and FYNNEI. The length of the CDR3 is 13 residues. CDR3 residues: CASMPGQGQKAFF. The CDR3 bases are TGTGCCAGCATGCCTGGACAGGGCCAAAAAGCTTTCTTT.

The chain uses TRBV7-2 and TRBJ2-7; TRBD2 matches at 9 bases. The CDR3 is made up of 15 amino acids. The V segment lost 4 bases and the J segment 2 bases; nucleotides outside the gene matches: 6. The germline gives CDR1 SGHTA, CDR2 FQGNSA. The CDR3 sequence: CASSYSGSLTYEQYF. CDR3 bases: TGTGCCAGCAGCTATAGCGGGAGTCTCACCTACGAGCAGTACTTC.

The chain links TRBV27 to TRBJ2-1; D call uncertain. There are 14 residues in the CDR3. V lost 5 bases and J lost 3, with 11 bases in between. Germline CDR1 and CDR2: MNHEY and SMNVEV (reference sequence). For the CDR3, the DNA is TGTGCCAGCAGTAACCCGCGAATCTACAATGAGCAGTTCTTC. It translates to CASSNPRIYNEQFF.

The chain combines TRBV5-1 with TRBJ1-2; TRBD1 agrees at 8 bases. This CDR3 is 15 amino acids long. Germline CDR1 SGHRS, CDR2 YFSETQ. The J segment lost 6 bases and the V segment lost 4 bases, leaving 11 bases of the junction unmatched. This chain's CDR3 is CASSEYRQGADGYTF. Written as DNA, the CDR3 is TGCGCCAGCAGCGAGTATCGGCAGGGGGCGGATGGCTACACCTTC.

This clone was detected a few times. The chain recombines TRBV18 with TRBJ2-7; 8 nucleotides match TRBD2. Trimming removed 3 bases from V and 5 bases from J; junction bases left unmatched: 9. Germline V gives CDR1 KGHSH, CDR2 LQKENI. This CDR3 has 15 amino acids. The CDR3, as DNA: TGTGCCAGCTCACCTCTCACCGTCGGGGGGGACGAGCAGTACTTC. Amino acid sequence: CASSPLTVGGDEQYF.

The chain couples TRBV12-5 to TRBJ1-6, with D unclear. V lost 5 bases, J lost 15 bases, and 26 bases lay in between. The CDR3 is 16 amino acids. Germline lookup yields CDR1 LGHNT and CDR2 FRNRAP. The CDR3 here is CASGLPTGGFSSSLHF. The CDR3 coding sequence is TGTGCTAGTGGTCTCCCCACCGGAGGGTTTAGTTCCAGCCTCCACTTT.

V gene TRBV10-3 combines with J gene TRBJ2-3; 11 nucleotides align to TRBD2. Per the germline V gene, CDR1 is ENHRY and CDR2 is SYGVKD. This CDR3 is built from 13 residues. J lost 5 bases, V lost 8 bases, and 3 bases had no gene match. The CDR3 sequence: CAIGTSGGDTQYF. CDR3 bases: TGTGCCATCGGTACTAGCGGGGGAGATACGCAGTATTTT.

This chain connects TRBV11-2 to TRBJ2-1; 11 nucleotides align to TRBD2. The CDR3 has 14 residues. The trim removed 2 bases at V and 8 bases at J, leaving 2 bases unmatched. The germline V gene has CDR1 SGHAT and CDR2 FQNNGV. The chain's CDR3 is CASSLTSGSDEQFF. The CDR3 DNA follows: TGTGCCAGCAGCTTAACTAGCGGGAGCGATGAGCAGTTCTTC.

The genes are TRBV19 and TRBJ2-3, with 7 nucleotides matching TRBD1. Germline loops: CDR1 LNHDA, CDR2 SQIVND (reference sequence). J gave up 3 bases and V 11 bases, and 8 bases lay outside the gene matches. This CDR3 region has 13 residues. The CDR3 here is CAVGTAETDTQYF. The CDR3 bases are TGTGCCGTAGGGACAGCGGAAACAGATACGCAGTATTTT. Using reference TRBV19 and TRBJ2-3 for the parts outside the CDR3, the full variable domain is DGGITQSPKYLFRKEGQNVTLSCEQNLNHDAMYWYRQDPGQGLRLIYYSQIVNDFQKGDIAEGYSVSREKKESFPLTVTSAQKNPTAFYLCAVGTAETDTQYFGPGTRLTVL.

The gene calls are TRBV6-1 and TRBJ1-5; TRBD1 matches 7 bases. The CDR3 contains 14 residues. V shed 3 bases and J 6 bases; nucleotides not matched to a gene: 5. CDR1 is MNHNS, CDR2 SASEGT, per germline. CDR3: CASSETGSSQPQHF. In nucleotides, the CDR3 is TGTGCCAGCAGTGAGACAGGGTCAAGTCAGCCCCAGCATTTT.

The chain couples TRBV11-2 to TRBJ2-2; TRBD2 might be the D (5 bases). V was shortened by 4 bases and J by 6 bases, with 12 bases between the two germline ends. CDR1 and CDR2 from the germline V gene are SGHAT and FQNNGV. This CDR3 comprises 14 residues. The DNA for the CDR3 is TGTGCCAGCAGCTGGACGACTACATCCGGGGAGCTGTTTTTT. Translation: CASSWTTTSGELFF. The full variable domain, rest sourced from reference TRBV11-2 and TRBJ2-2, is EAGVAQSPRYKIIEKRQSVAFWCNPISGHATLYWYQQILGQGPKLLIQFQNNGVVDDSQLPKDRFSAERLKGVDSTLKIQPAKLEDSAVYLCASSWTTTSGELFFGEGSRLTVL.

This clone turned up a few times. CDR3 nucleotide sequence: TGCGCCAGCAGCTTGGCCGTTGGGGCCGAGCAGTACTTC. As protein: CASSLAVGAEQYF. The chain couples TRBV5-1 to TRBJ2-7; tentatively, D is TRBD1 (5 bases). The V and J ends lost 0 bases and 6 bases respectively, with 10 bases between them. This CDR3 contains 13 residues. Germline CDR1 is SGHRS and CDR2 is YFSETQ.